This T cell receptor beta chain was sequenced during a study of technical replicates of blood from a handful of donors. Repertoires were generated with immunoSEQ multiplex PCR, while TCRdb's copy carries only in-frame clones and drops some. The data contain around 80,000 clones, approximately 94% of them singletons. The CDR3 extends over 15 amino acids. The TCR originated in a human donor in good health. The specimen was T cells isolated from PBMCs. The chain combines TRBV21-1 with TRBJ2-5; the tabulated D call, TRBD1, remains unverified against the DNA. TRBV21-1 is an annotated pseudogene. The CDR3 loop reads CASSKRTNFQETQYF. CDR3 in DNA: TGTGCCAGCAGCAAAAGGACAAACTTCCAAGAGACCCAGTACTTC.